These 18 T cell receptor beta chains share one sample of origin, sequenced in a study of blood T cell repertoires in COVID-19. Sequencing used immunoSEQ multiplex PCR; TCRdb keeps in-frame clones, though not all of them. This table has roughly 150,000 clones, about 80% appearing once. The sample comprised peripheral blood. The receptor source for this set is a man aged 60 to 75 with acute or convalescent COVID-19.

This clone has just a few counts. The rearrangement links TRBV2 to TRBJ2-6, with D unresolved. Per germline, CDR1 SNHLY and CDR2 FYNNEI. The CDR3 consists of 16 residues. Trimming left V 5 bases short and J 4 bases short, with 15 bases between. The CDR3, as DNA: TGTGCCAGCAGTCAAGGGTCCAGACTGGGGGCCAACGTCCTGACTTTC. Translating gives CASSQGSRLGANVLTF.

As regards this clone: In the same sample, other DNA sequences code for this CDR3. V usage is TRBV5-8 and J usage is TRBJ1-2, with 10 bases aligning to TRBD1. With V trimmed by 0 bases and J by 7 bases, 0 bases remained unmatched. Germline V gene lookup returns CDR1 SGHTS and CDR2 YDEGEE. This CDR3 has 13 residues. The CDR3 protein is CASSLGQGAGYTF. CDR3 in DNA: TGTGCCAGCAGCTTGGGACAGGGGGCTGGCTACACCTTC.

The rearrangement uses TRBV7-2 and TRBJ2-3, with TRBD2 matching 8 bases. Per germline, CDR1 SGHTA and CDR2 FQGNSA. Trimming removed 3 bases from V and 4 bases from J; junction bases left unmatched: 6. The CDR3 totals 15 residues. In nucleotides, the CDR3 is TGTGCCAGCAGCTTCGGGGGGGCGCTGTCAGATACGCAGTATTTT. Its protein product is CASSFGGALSDTQYF.

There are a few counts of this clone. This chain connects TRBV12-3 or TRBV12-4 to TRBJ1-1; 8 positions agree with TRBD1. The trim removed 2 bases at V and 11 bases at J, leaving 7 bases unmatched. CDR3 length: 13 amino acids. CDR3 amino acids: CASSLISGTGAFF. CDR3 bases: TGTGCCAGCAGTTTAATATCCGGGACAGGTGCTTTCTTT.

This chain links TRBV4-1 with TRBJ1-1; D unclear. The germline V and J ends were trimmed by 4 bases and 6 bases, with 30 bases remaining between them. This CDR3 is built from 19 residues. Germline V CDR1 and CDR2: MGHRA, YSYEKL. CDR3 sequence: CASSRRHRENLVAVSEAFF. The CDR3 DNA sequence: TGCGCCAGCAGCCGGCGACACCGGGAGAACTTAGTAGCGGTCTCTGAAGCTTTCTTT.

The CDR3 nucleotides read TGTGCCAGCAGCTTAGGAGGAGGGTTTTCACCCCTCCACTTT. It specifies CASSLGGGFSPLHF. The rearrangement uses TRBV7-9 and TRBJ1-6; no definite D call. The CDR3 totals 14 residues. Germline values: CDR1 SEHNR, CDR2 FQNEAQ (reference sequence). Trimming removed 1 base from V and 9 bases from J, with 10 bases in between. The variable domain in full, with the rest retrieved from reference TRBV7-9 and TRBJ1-6, is DTGVSQNPRHKITKRGQNVTFRCDPISEHNRLYWYRQTLGQGPEFLTYFQNEAQLEKSRLLSDRFSAERPKGSFSTLEIQRTEQGDSAMYLCASSLGGGFSPLHFGNGTRLTVT.

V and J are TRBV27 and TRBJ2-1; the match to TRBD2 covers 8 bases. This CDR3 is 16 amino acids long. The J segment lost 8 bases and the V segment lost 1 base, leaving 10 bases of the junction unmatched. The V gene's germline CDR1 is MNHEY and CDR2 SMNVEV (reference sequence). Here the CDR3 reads CASSLFDTSGRDEQFF. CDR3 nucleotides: TGTGCCAGCAGTTTATTCGACACTAGCGGTCGTGATGAGCAGTTCTTC.

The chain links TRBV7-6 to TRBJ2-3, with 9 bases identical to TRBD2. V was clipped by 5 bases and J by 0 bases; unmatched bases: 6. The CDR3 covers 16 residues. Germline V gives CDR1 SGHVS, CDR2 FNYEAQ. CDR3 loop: CASSLRGGESTDTQYF. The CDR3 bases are TGTGCCAGCAGCCTTCGCGGGGGGGAGAGCACAGATACGCAGTATTTT.

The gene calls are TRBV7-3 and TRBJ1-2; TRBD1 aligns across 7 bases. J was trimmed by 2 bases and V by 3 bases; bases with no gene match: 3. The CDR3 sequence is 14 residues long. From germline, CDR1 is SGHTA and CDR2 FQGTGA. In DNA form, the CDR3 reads TGTGCCAGCAGCTTGACAGGGTCCAACTATGGCTACACCTTC. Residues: CASSLTGSNYGYTF. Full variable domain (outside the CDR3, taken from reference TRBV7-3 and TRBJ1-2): GAGVSQTPSNKVTEKGKYVELRCDPISGHTALYWYRQSLGQGPEFLIYFQGTGAADDSGLPNDRFFAVRPEGSVSTLKIQRTERGDSAVYLCASSLTGSNYGYTFGSGTRLTVV.

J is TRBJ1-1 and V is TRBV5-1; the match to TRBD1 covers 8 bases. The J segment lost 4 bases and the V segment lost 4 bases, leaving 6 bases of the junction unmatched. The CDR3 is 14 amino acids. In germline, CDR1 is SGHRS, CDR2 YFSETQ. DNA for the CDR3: TGCGCCAGCAGCGGACAGGGTATAAGCACTGAAGCTTTCTTT. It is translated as CASSGQGISTEAFF.

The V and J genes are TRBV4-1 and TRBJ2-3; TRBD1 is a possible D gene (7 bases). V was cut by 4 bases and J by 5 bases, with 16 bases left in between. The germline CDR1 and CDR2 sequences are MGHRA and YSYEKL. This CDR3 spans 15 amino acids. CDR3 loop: CASSPGGGGEDTQYF. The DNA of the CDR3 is TGCGCCAGCAGCCCTGGCGGAGGGGGCGAAGATACGCAGTATTTT.

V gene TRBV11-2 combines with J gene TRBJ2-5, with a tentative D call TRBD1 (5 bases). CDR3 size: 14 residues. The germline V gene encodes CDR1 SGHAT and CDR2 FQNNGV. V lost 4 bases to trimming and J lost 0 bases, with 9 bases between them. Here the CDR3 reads CASSSTVYQETQYF. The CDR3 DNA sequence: TGTGCCAGCAGCTCGACAGTGTACCAAGAGACCCAGTACTTC.

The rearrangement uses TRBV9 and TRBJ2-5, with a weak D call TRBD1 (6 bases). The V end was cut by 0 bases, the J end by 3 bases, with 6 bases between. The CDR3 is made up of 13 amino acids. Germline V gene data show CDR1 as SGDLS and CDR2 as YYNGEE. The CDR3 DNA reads TGTGCCAGCAGCGTAGAGGGGGAAGAGACCCAGTACTTC. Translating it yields CASSVEGEETQYF.

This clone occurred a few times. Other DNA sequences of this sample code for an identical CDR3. The CDR3 here is CASSPQGSGNQPQHF. DNA of the CDR3: TGTGCCAGCAGTCCTCAGGGGTCGGGGAATCAGCCCCAGCATTTT. The chain uses TRBV6-5 and TRBJ1-5, with TRBD1 as a possible D gene (6 bases). The CDR3 is 15 amino acids. Germline CDR1 reads MNHEY; CDR2 reads SVGAGI. Trimming shortened V by 5 bases and J by 4 bases, and 15 bases separated the two germline ends.

The DNA for the CDR3 is TGTGCCAGCAGCGGACCGGGACAGGGGGATGGCTACACCTTC. This codes for CASSGPGQGDGYTF. V gene TRBV9 combines with J gene TRBJ1-2; the match to TRBD1 covers 11 bases. The V segment lost 3 bases and the J segment 6 bases; nucleotides outside the gene matches: 4. Germline values: CDR1 SGDLS, CDR2 YYNGEE. CDR3 length equals 14 residues.

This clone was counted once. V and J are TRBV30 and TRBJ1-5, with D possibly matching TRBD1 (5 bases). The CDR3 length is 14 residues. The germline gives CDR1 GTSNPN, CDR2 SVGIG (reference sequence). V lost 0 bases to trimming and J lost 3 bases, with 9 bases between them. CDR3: CAWSVSGFNQPQHF. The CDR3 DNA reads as TGTGCCTGGAGTGTATCAGGGTTCAATCAGCCCCAGCATTTT.

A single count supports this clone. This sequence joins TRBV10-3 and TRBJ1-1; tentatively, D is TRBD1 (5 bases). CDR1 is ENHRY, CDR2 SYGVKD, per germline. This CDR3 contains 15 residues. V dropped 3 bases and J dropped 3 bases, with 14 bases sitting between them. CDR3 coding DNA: TGTGCCATCAGTGAAGGGACGCCGGGGGACACTGAAGCTTTCTTT. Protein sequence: CAISEGTPGDTEAFF.

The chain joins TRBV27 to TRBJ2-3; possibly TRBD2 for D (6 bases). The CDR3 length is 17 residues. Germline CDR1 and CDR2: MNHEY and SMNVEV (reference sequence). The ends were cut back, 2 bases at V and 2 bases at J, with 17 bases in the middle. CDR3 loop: CASSLLPGAESTDTQYF. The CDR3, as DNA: TGTGCCAGCAGTTTACTCCCGGGAGCAGAATCCACAGATACGCAGTATTTT.